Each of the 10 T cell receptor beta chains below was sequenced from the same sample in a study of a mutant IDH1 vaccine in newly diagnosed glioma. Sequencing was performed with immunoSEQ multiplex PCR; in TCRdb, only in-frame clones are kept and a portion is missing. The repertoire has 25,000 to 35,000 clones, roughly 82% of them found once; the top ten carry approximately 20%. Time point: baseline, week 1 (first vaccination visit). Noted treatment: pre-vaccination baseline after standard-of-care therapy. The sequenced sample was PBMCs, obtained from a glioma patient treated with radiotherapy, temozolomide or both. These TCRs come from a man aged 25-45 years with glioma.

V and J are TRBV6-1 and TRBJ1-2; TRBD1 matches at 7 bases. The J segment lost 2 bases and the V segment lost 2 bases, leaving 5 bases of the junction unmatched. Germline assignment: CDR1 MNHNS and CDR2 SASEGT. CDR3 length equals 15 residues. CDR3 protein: CASSEWDSPNYGYTF. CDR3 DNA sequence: TGTGCCAGCAGTGAATGGGACAGTCCGAACTATGGCTACACCTTC.

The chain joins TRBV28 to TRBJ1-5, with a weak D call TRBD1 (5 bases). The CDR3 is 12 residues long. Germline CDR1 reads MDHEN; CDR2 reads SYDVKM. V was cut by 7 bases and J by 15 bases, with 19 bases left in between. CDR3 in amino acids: CASTRNGGLWHF. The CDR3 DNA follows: TGTGCCAGCACCCGAAACGGGGGTCTATGGCATTTT. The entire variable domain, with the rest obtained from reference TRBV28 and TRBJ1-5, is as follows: DVKVTQSSRYLVKRTGEKVFLECVQDMDHENMFWYRQDPGLGLRLIYFSYDVKMKEKGDIPEGYSVSREKKERFSLILESASTNQTSMYLCASTRNGGLWHFGDGTRLSIL.

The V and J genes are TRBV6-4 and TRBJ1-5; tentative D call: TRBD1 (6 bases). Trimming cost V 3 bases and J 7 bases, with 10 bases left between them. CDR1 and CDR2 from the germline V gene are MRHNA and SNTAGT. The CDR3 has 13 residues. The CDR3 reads CASSEDRFQPQHF. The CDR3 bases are TGTGCCAGCAGTGAGGACAGATTCCAGCCCCAGCATTTT.

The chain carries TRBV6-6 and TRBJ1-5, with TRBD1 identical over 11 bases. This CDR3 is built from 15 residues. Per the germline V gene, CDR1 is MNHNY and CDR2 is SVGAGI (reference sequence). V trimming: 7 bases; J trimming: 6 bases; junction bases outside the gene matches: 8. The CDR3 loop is CASTDRDRGGQPQHF. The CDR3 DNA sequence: TGTGCCAGCACGGACCGGGACAGGGGGGGTCAGCCCCAGCATTTT.

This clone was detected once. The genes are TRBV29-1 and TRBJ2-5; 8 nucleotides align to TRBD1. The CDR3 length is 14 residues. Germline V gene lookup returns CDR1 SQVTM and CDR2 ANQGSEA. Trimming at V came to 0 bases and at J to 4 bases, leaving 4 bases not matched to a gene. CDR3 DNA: TGCAGCGTTGAAGAGGACAGGGTACGAGAGACCCAGTACTTC. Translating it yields CSVEEDRVRETQYF.

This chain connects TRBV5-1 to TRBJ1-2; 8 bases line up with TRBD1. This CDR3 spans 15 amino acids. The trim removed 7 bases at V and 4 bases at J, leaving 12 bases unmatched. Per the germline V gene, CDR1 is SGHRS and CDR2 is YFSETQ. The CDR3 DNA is TGCGCCAGCGCCGGGACAGGAGAATACCCCTATGGCTACACCTTC. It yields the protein CASAGTGEYPYGYTF. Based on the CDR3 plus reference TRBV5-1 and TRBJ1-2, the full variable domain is KAGVTQTPRYLIKTRGQQVTLSCSPISGHRSVSWYQQTPGQGLQFLFEYFSETQRNKGNFPGRFSGRQFSNSRSEMNVSTLELGDSALYLCASAGTGEYPYGYTFGSGTRLTVV.

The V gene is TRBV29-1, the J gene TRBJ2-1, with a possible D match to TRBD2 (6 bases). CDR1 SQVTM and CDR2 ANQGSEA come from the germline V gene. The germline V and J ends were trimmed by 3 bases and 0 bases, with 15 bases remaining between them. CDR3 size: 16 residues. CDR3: CSVEDPASDSYNEQFF. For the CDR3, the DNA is TGCAGCGTTGAGGATCCCGCTAGCGACTCCTACAATGAGCAGTTCTTC.

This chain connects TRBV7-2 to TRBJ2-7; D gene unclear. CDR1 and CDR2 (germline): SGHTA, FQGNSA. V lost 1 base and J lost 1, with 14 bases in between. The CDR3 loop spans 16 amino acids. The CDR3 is CASSLGSLRASYEQYF. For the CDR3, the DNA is TGTGCCAGCAGCTTAGGCAGCCTAAGGGCTTCCTACGAGCAGTACTTC.

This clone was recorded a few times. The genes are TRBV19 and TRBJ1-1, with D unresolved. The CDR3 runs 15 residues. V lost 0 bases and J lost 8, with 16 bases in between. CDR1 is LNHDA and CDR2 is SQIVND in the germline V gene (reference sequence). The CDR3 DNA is TGTGCCAGTAGTATAGAACGAGAGGGAACGGGAGAAGCTTTCTTT. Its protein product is CASSIEREGTGEAFF.

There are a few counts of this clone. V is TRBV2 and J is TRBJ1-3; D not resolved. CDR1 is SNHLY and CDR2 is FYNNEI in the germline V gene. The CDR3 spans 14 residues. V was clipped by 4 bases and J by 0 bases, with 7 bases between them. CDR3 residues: CASSAEYSGNTIYF. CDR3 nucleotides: TGTGCCAGCAGTGCAGAGTACTCTGGAAACACCATATATTTT. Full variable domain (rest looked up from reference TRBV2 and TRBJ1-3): EPEVTQTPSHQVTQMGQEVILRCVPISNHLYFYWYRQILGQKVEFLVSFYNNEISEKSEIFDDQFSVERPDGSNFTLKIRSTKLEDSAMYFCASSAEYSGNTIYFGEGSWLTVV.